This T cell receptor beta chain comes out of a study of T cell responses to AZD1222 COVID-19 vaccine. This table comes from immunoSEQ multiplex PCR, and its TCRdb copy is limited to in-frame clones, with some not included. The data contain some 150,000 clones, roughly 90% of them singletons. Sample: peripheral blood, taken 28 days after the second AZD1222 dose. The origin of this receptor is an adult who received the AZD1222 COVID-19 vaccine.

The CDR3 sequence: CASGAGTDTQYF. CDR3 coding DNA: TGCGCCAGTGGAGCTGGGACAGATACGCAGTATTTT. The chain is built from TRBV5-1 and TRBJ2-3; D unclear. V was pared by 8 bases and J by 3 bases, with 10 bases between. The CDR3 is 12 residues long. Germline V gives CDR1 SGHRS, CDR2 YFSETQ.